One sample yielded the 15 T cell receptor beta chains listed below, sequenced in a study of blood T cell repertoires in COVID-19. The assay was immunoSEQ multiplex PCR, and TCRdb's table has in-frame clones only and misses some. The repertoire consists of more than 250,000 clones, with about 85% occurring once and the leading ten covering approximately 5%. Sample: PBMCs or T cells enriched from blood (not recorded which). The receptors come from a woman aged 30 to 39 who had recovered from COVID-19.

The genes are TRBV7-6 and TRBJ1-1; the D gene is possibly TRBD1 (6 bases). V was trimmed by 5 bases and J by 8 bases, leaving 9 bases between them. The germline V gene has CDR1 SGHVS and CDR2 FNYEAQ. The CDR3 contains 11 residues. The DNA for the CDR3 is TGTGCCAGCAGCCGAGGACAGGAAGCTTTCTTT. As protein: CASSRGQEAFF.

The CDR3 region is CASSGDRGHGYTF. The CDR3 DNA sequence: TGTGCCAGCAGCGGGGACAGGGGACATGGCTACACCTTC. V and J are TRBV12-3 or TRBV12-4 and TRBJ1-2; 10 bases map to TRBD1. Trimming at V came to 6 bases and at J to 6 bases, leaving 4 bases not matched to a gene. CDR3 length: 13 residues.

The chain recombines TRBV30 with TRBJ1-2; D uncertain. CDR3 size: 14 residues. V dropped 1 base and J dropped 2 bases, with 11 bases sitting between them. Germline V gene lookup returns CDR1 GTSNPN and CDR2 SVGIG (reference sequence). For the CDR3, the DNA is TGTGCCTGGAGTGCTGGACTGGGAAACTATGGCTACACCTTC. Translation: CAWSAGLGNYGYTF.

This rearrangement joins TRBV6-5 to TRBJ1-2, with unresolved D. The CDR3 is 14 amino acids. Between the trimmed V and J ends, which lost 10 bases and 2 bases, there was a span of 17 bases. Per the germline V gene, CDR1 is MNHEY and CDR2 is SVGAGI. The chain's CDR3 is CATPASGGNYGYTF. As DNA, the CDR3 is TGTGCCACCCCTGCATCTGGCGGGAACTATGGCTACACCTTC.

This chain uses TRBV5-3 with TRBJ2-1; D possibly corresponds to TRBD2 (6 bases). TRBV5-3 is an open reading frame, and its role is uncertain. V lost 1 base, J lost 6 bases, and 11 bases lay in between. This CDR3 has 14 amino acids. CDR3 sequence (DNA): TGTGCCAGAAGCTTGCGGGGGTGGTGCAATGAGCAGTTCTTC. The encoded protein is CARSLRGWCNEQFF.

Only a few counts were recorded for this clone. The gene calls are TRBV9 and TRBJ1-3; D may be TRBD1 (6 bases). Trimming shortened V by 2 bases and J by 2 bases, and 8 bases separated the two germline ends. The CDR3 consists of 14 residues. Germline assignment: CDR1 SGDLS and CDR2 YYNGEE. The DNA for the CDR3 is TGTGCCAGCAGCGTCAGGGACACTGGAAACACCATATATTTT. Translated, it gives CASSVRDTGNTIYF.

V gene TRBV25-1 combines with J gene TRBJ2-2; D is unresolved. V lost 3 bases, J lost 2 bases, and 10 bases lay in between. Germline values: CDR1 MGHDK, CDR2 SYGVNS. CDR3 length: 15 residues. This chain's CDR3 is CASSDLVLNTGELFF. CDR3 sequence (DNA): TGTGCCAGCAGTGATTTAGTTTTAAACACCGGGGAGCTGTTTTTT.

This clone has more than one count but fewer than ten. DNA for the CDR3: TGTGCCAGCAGCTTCCCGGACAAAGCTTTCTTT. Amino acid sequence: CASSFPDKAFF. The chain uses TRBV7-9 and TRBJ1-1; D perhaps matches TRBD1 (5 bases). In germline, CDR1 is SEHNR, CDR2 FQNEAQ (reference sequence). The CDR3 loop spans 11 amino acids. V dropped 3 bases and J dropped 9 bases, with 8 bases sitting between them.

V and J are TRBV30 and TRBJ1-1; the D is unclear. V was clipped by 8 bases and J by 0 bases, with 13 bases between them. The CDR3 extends over 13 amino acids. Germline-derived CDR1 and CDR2 are GTSNPN and SVGIG (reference sequence). The DNA of the CDR3 is TGTGCCGCACAACCCGATCTGAACACTGAAGCTTTCTTT. Amino acid sequence: CAAQPDLNTEAFF.

The chain links TRBV19 to TRBJ2-1; weak D call: TRBD1 (6 bases). Trimming shortened V by 6 bases and J by 9 bases, and 21 bases separated the two germline ends. The CDR3 has 15 residues. Germline V gene sequence: CDR1 LNHDA, CDR2 SQIVND (reference sequence). CDR3 coding DNA: TGTGCCAGTAGGGTTCCCGGGCAGGGGTGGCGTGAGCAGTTCTTC. Amino acid sequence: CASRVPGQGWREQFF.

This clone has more than one count but fewer than ten. This chain joins TRBV11-2 and TRBJ1-1; D gene uncertain. The CDR3 totals 14 residues. From germline, CDR1 is SGHAT and CDR2 FQNNGV. Between the trimmed V and J ends, which lost 4 bases and 8 bases, there was a span of 17 bases. The CDR3 DNA is TGTGCCAGCAGCTCTCGGGGAAGAAAGGCGGAAGCTTTCTTT. Its translation is CASSSRGRKAEAFF.

The chain uses TRBV11-1 and TRBJ2-7; 9 nucleotides line up with TRBD1. The V segment lost 4 bases and the J segment 7 bases; nucleotides outside the gene matches: 8. CDR3 length: 14 amino acids. The germline V gene has CDR1 SGHAT and CDR2 FQDESV (reference sequence). The CDR3 region is CASSSGTGYREQYF. CDR3 in DNA: TGTGCCAGCAGCTCCGGGACAGGGTATCGGGAGCAGTACTTC.

This clone has only one observation. V and J are TRBV6-1 and TRBJ1-3; 8 nucleotides agree with TRBD1. The germline CDR1 and CDR2 sequences are MNHNS and SASEGT. The CDR3 loop spans 19 amino acids. Trimming cost V 4 bases and J 4 bases; bases outside gene matches: 18. CDR3 residues: CASSGGGRGQFLWGNTIYF. CDR3 DNA: TGTGCCAGCAGTGGAGGGGGCAGGGGGCAGTTCTTGTGGGGAAACACCATATATTTT.

This clone was counted once. The chain recombines TRBV7-3 with TRBJ1-1, with D hard to call. Per the germline V gene, CDR1 is SGHTA and CDR2 is FQGTGA. Trimming cost V 0 bases and J 2 bases, with 7 bases left between them. The CDR3 has 14 amino acids. In DNA, the CDR3 is TGTGCCAGCAGCTTAACCCACGGTAACACTGAAGCTTTCTTT. As protein: CASSLTHGNTEAFF. Drawing the rest from reference TRBV7-3 and TRBJ1-1, the complete variable domain is GAGVSQTPSNKVTEKGKYVELRCDPISGHTALYWYRQSLGQGPEFLIYFQGTGAADDSGLPNDRFFAVRPEGSVSTLKIQRTERGDSAVYLCASSLTHGNTEAFFGQGTRLTVV.

A few counts support this clone. The chain is built from TRBV9 and TRBJ1-1, with D tentatively TRBD1 (5 bases). This CDR3 comprises 18 residues. Germline CDR1 is SGDLS and CDR2 is YYNGEE. V lost 0 bases and J lost 0, with 18 bases in between. The CDR3 DNA follows: TGTGCCAGCAGCGTAGTTGGCACAGGATTGAACTTGAACACTGAAGCTTTCTTT. Translated, it gives CASSVVGTGLNLNTEAFF.